This T cell receptor (beta chain) was sequenced in a study of blood T cell repertoires in COVID-19. Sequenced by immunoSEQ multiplex PCR; TCRdb stores in-frame clones only, minus some. The data contain around 700,000 clones, approximately 90% of them seen just once; the ten biggest clones take up about 0.26%. The germline CDR1 and CDR2 sequences are ENHRY and SYGVKD. The CDR3 totals 14 residues. Trimming removed 6 bases from V and 7 bases from J; junction bases left unmatched: 11. This clone has just a few counts. This clonotype was obtained from a woman aged 18 to 35 with acute or convalescent COVID-19. The sequenced sample was peripheral blood. The J gene is TRBJ1-1, the V gene TRBV10-3; 7 bases are a match to TRBD1. The CDR3 here is CAIRRDSYQGEAFF. The CDR3 nucleotides are TGTGCCATCAGGAGGGACAGTTATCAAGGTGAAGCTTTCTTT.